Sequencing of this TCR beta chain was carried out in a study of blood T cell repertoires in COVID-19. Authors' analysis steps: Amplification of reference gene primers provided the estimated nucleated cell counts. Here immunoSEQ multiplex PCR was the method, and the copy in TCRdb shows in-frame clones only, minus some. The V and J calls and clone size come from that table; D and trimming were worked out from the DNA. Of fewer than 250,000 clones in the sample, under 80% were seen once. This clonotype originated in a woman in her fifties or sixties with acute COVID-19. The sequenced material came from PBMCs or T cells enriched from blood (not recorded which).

The DNA of the CDR3 is TGTGCCAGCAGCTCGAGTGGGACAGGGGGCTTAGCTAACTATGGCTACACCTTC. Protein sequence: CASSSSGTGGLANYGYTF. The rearrangement joins TRBV28 to TRBJ1-2, with 12 bases lining up with TRBD1. Germline lookup yields CDR1 MDHEN and CDR2 SYDVKM. V shed 6 bases, J shed 0 bases, and the junction held 11 bases outside the gene matches. This CDR3 has 18 amino acids.